This TCR beta chain was documented in a study of memory CD4+ T cells and cytomegalovirus serostatus. Germline-derived CDR1 and CDR2 are LGHNT and FRNRAP. This CDR3 contains 19 residues. The ends lost 1 base at V and 7 bases at J; junction bases unmatched: 16. The sort gate was single viable CD3+CD4+CD8-CD45RO+ cells for memory CD4+ T cells. Sequenced by immunoSEQ multiplex PCR; TCRdb stores in-frame clones only, minus some. The sample consists of 40,000 to 55,000 clones, around 74% of them appearing once. The specimen was memory CD4+ T cells from blood. The V gene is TRBV12-5, the J gene TRBJ2-1, with 10 bases fitting TRBD1. This clonotype was sampled from an adult in good health and CMV-seropositive. The CDR3 is CASGLASMAAGQGRNEQFF. CDR3 sequence (DNA): TGTGCTAGTGGTTTGGCTTCGATGGCGGCGGGACAGGGGAGAAATGAGCAGTTCTTC.